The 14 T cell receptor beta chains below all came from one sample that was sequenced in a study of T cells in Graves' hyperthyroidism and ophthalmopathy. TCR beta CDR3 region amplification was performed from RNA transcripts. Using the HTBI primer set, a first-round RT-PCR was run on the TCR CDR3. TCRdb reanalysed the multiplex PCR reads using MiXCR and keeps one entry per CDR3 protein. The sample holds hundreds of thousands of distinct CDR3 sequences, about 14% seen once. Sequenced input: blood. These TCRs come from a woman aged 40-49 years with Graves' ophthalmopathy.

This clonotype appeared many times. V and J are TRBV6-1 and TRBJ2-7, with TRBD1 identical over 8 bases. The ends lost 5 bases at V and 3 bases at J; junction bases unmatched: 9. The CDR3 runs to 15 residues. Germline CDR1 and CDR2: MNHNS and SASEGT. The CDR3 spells CASSLAGTGLYEQYF. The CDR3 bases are TGTGCCAGCAGTCTTGCCGGGACAGGCCTCTACGAGCAGTACTTC.

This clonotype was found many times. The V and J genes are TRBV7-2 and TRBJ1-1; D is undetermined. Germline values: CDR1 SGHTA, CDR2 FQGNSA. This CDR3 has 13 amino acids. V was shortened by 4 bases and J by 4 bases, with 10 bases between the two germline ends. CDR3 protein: CASSWTLGTEAFF. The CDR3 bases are TGTGCCAGCAGCTGGACCTTGGGCACTGAAGCTTTCTTT. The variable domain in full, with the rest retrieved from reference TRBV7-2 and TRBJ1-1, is GAGVSQSPSNKVTEKGKDVELRCDPISGHTALYWYRQSLGQGLEFLIYFQGNSAPDKSGLPSDRFSAERTGGSVSTLTIQRTQQEDSAVYLCASSWTLGTEAFFGQGTRLTVV.

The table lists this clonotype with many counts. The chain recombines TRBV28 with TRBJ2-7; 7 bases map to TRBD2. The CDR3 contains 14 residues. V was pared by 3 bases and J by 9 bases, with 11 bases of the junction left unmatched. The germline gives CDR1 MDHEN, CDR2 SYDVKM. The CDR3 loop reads CASSLVSAGEGQYF. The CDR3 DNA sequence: TGTGCCAGCAGTTTGGTGTCTGCGGGGGAGGGGCAGTACTTC.

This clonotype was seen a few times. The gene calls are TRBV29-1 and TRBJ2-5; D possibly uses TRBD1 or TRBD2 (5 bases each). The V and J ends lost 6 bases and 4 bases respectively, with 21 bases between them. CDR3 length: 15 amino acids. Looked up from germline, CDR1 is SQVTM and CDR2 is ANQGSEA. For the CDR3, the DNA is TGCAGCGTCGGGGCTCTTTCGAGCTCTAGAGAGACCCAGTACTTC. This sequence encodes CSVGALSSSRETQYF.

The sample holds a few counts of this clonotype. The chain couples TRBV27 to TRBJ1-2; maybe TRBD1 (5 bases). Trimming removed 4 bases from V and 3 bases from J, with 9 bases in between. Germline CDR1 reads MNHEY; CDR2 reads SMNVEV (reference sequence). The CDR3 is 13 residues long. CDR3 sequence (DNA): TGTGCCAGCAGTTCGGGGCGTTACTATGGCTACACCTTC. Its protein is CASSSGRYYGYTF.

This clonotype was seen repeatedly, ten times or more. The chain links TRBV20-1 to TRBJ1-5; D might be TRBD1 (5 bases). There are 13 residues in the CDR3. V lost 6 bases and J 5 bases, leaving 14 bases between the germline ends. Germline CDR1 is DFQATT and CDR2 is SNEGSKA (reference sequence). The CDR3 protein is CSAPRGGDQPQHF. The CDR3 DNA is TGCAGTGCCCCTAGGGGAGGGGATCAGCCCCAGCATTTT.

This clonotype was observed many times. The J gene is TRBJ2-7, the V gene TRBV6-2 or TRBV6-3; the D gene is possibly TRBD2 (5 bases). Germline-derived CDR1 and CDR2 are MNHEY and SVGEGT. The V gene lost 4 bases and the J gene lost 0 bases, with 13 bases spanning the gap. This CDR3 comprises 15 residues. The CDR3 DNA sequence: TGTGCCAGCAGTTGGACTGTCACCGGCTCCTACGAGCAGTACTTC. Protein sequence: CASSWTVTGSYEQYF.

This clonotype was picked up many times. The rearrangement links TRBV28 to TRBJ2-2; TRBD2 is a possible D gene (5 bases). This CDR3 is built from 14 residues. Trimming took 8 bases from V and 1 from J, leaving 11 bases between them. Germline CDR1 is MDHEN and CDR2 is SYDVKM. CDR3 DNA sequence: TGTGCCAGCGCCGCTCGGGGGAACACCGGGGAGCTGTTTTTT. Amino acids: CASAARGNTGELFF. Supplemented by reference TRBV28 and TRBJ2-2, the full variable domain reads DVKVTQSSRYLVKRTGEKVFLECVQDMDHENMFWYRQDPGLGLRLIYFSYDVKMKEKGDIPEGYSVSREKKERFSLILESASTNQTSMYLCASAARGNTGELFFGEGSRLTVL.

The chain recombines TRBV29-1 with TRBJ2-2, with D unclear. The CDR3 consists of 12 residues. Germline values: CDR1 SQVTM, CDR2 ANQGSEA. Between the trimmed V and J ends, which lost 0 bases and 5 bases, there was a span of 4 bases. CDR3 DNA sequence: TGCAGCGTTGAAGAGGAGACCGGGGAGCTGTTTTTT. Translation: CSVEEETGELFF.

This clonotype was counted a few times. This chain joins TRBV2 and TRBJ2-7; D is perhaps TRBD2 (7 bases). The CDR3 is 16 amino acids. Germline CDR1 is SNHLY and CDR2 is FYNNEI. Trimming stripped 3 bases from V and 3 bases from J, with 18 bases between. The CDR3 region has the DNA TGTGCCAGCAGTGAGAAACTAGGAGGGGGGGACTACGAGCAGTACTTC. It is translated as CASSEKLGGGDYEQYF.

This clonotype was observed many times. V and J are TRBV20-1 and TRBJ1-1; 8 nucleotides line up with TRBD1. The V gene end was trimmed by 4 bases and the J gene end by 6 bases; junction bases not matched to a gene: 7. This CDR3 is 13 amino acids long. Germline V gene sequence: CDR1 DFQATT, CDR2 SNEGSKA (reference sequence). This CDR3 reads CSAIVQGGAEAFF. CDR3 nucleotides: TGCAGTGCTATAGTACAGGGGGGGGCTGAAGCTTTCTTT.

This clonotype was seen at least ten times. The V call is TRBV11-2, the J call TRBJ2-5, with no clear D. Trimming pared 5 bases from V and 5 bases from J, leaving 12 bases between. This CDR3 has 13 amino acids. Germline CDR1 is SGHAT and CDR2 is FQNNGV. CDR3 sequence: CASSISLGETQYF. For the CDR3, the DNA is TGTGCCAGCAGCATCTCTCTGGGGGAGACCCAGTACTTC.

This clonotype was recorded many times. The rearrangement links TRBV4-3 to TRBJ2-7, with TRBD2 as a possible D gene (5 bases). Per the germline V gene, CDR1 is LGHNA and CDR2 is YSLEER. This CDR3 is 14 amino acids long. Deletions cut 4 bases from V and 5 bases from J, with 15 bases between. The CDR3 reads CASSPSDLSDEQYF. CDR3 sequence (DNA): TGCGCCAGCAGCCCCTCGGACTTGTCCGACGAGCAGTACTTC.

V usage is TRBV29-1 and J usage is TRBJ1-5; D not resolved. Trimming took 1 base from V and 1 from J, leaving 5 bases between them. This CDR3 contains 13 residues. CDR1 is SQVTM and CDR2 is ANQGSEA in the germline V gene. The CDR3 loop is CSVEVESNQPQHF. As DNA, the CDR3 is TGCAGCGTTGAAGTAGAAAGCAATCAGCCCCAGCATTTT.